The 12 T cell receptor beta chains below were found in one sample sequenced in a study of Ad26.COV2.S vaccination and SARS-CoV-2 variants. Treatment denoted: around 19 received Ad26.COV2.S at low or high dose, single or two shots; roughly five received placebo; per-sample allocation not given. It was on day 63 after the first vaccine or placebo injection that samples were taken. Using immunoSEQ multiplex PCR, the repertoire was profiled, and TCRdb retains in-frame clones only, with some absent. The sample lists about 440,000 clones, 90% occurring once. Sequences were derived from peripheral blood, sampled in a trial of Ad26.COV2.S vaccine versus placebo. The source of these receptors is a person aged 18-65 years who received the Ad26.COV2.S COVID-19 vaccine or a placebo.

The count of this clone is one. V and J are TRBV7-9 and TRBJ1-1, with TRBD1 as a possible D gene (6 bases). The CDR3 totals 13 residues. V was cut by 4 bases and J by 3 bases, with 9 bases left in between. The germline gives CDR1 SEHNR, CDR2 FQNEAQ (reference sequence). The CDR3 DNA reads as TGTGCCAGCAGCTACAGGGTCGACACTGAAGCTTTCTTT. Residues: CASSYRVDTEAFF.

The J gene is TRBJ2-7, the V gene TRBV7-6; TRBD2 agrees at 10 bases. The germline gives CDR1 SGHVS, CDR2 FNYEAQ. CDR3 length: 14 residues. V was pared by 6 bases and J by 5 bases, with 7 bases of the junction left unmatched. The CDR3 coding sequence is TGTGCCAGCAGTCGTGCTAGCGGGAGCGACGAGCAGTACTTC. Protein: CASSRASGSDEQYF.

This chain connects TRBV3-1 (or the pseudogene TRBV3-2) to TRBJ2-7; TRBD2 aligns across 13 bases. Germline V CDR1 and CDR2: LGHDT, YNNKEL (reference sequence). There are 15 residues in the CDR3. J lost 6 bases, V lost 4 bases, and 6 bases had no gene match. This CDR3 is CASSPPGLAGAEQYF. CDR3 nucleotide sequence: TGTGCCAGCAGCCCTCCTGGACTAGCGGGAGCCGAGCAGTACTTC.

This rearrangement joins TRBV18 to TRBJ1-5; D is undetermined. Germline V gene data show CDR1 as KGHSH and CDR2 as LQKENI. The CDR3 runs to 13 residues. The ends were cut back, 5 bases at V and 2 bases at J, with 7 bases in the middle. CDR3 nucleotide sequence: TGTGCCAGCTCAATGTGGGGCAATCAGCCCCAGCATTTT. It codes for CASSMWGNQPQHF.

The J gene is TRBJ2-7, the V gene TRBV6-5, with TRBD1 matching 9 bases. Trimming cost V 5 bases and J 6 bases; bases outside gene matches: 11. CDR1 is MNHEY, CDR2 SVGAGI, per germline. CDR3 length: 15 amino acids. The CDR3 nucleotides are TGTGCCAGCAGTCCTACCGGGACAGGGTCTCTCGAGCAGTACTTC. It encodes CASSPTGTGSLEQYF.

The genes are TRBV9 and TRBJ1-2, with TRBD1 as a possible D gene (5 bases). CDR1 and CDR2 (germline): SGDLS, YYNGEE. The CDR3 is 13 residues long. The V gene lost 3 bases and the J gene lost 6 bases, with 12 bases spanning the gap. CDR3 protein: CASSATGGDGYTF. The CDR3 DNA reads TGTGCCAGCAGCGCCACCGGGGGGGATGGCTACACCTTC.

The V gene is TRBV6-2 or TRBV6-3, the J gene TRBJ1-2; 9 nucleotides line up with TRBD1. V lost 2 bases, J lost 2 bases, and 9 bases stayed unmatched. This CDR3 is built from 17 residues. The germline V gene encodes CDR1 MNHEY and CDR2 SVGEGT. The CDR3 region is CASSYPGQGPVNYGYTF. The CDR3 DNA reads TGTGCCAGCAGTTACCCCGGACAGGGGCCGGTCAACTATGGCTACACCTTC.

In its sample, this clone was seen once. This chain uses TRBV18 with TRBJ2-3, with D perhaps TRBD1 (6 bases). Trimming pared 2 bases from V and 2 bases from J, leaving 17 bases between. This CDR3 region has 17 residues. Germline-derived CDR1 and CDR2 are KGHSH and LQKENI. The chain's CDR3 is CASSPSTGTLSTDTQYF. In DNA form, the CDR3 reads TGTGCCAGCTCACCATCCACAGGGACCTTATCCACAGATACGCAGTATTTT.

This chain joins TRBV27 and TRBJ1-3; D is undetermined. Germline V CDR1 and CDR2: MNHEY, SMNVEV (reference sequence). V was clipped by 5 bases and J by 2 bases, with 13 bases between them. The length of the CDR3 is 15 residues. The CDR3 is CASSPQAATGNTIYF. The CDR3 region has the DNA TGTGCCAGCAGTCCCCAGGCGGCCACTGGAAACACCATATATTTT.

This chain connects TRBV9 to TRBJ2-3; TRBD1 matches 7 bases. Germline CDR1 and CDR2: SGDLS and YYNGEE. The CDR3 covers 17 residues. V shed 0 bases and J 2 bases; nucleotides not matched to a gene: 9. CDR3: CASSVADRDSYTDTQYF. DNA of the CDR3: TGTGCCAGCAGCGTAGCAGATAGGGACAGCTACACAGATACGCAGTATTTT.

The V gene is TRBV13, the J gene TRBJ2-3, with D perhaps assigned TRBD1 or TRBD2 (6 bases each). CDR3 size: 16 residues. Germline V gives CDR1 PRHDT, CDR2 FYEKMQ (reference sequence). With 4 bases removed from V and 1 base from J, the gap between germline ends came to 15 bases. The CDR3 sequence: CASSYRGVPGTDTQYF. The CDR3 coding sequence is TGTGCCAGCAGCTATAGGGGGGTTCCGGGCACAGATACGCAGTATTTT.

This rearrangement joins TRBV28 to TRBJ2-5; D is possibly TRBD1 (6 bases). V gave up 4 bases and J gave up 4 bases, with 16 bases separating them. Germline V gene data show CDR1 as MDHEN and CDR2 as SYDVKM. CDR3 length equals 15 residues. Here the CDR3 reads CASSSMRGSLETQYF. DNA of the CDR3: TGTGCCAGCAGTTCTATGAGGGGGAGCTTAGAGACCCAGTACTTC.